This TCR beta chain stems from a study of T-cell reconstitution after alpha-beta-depleted transplantation in children. Unique molecular identifiers featured in how the TCRbeta library was prepared. A single record per CDR3 protein comes from TCRdb applying MiXCR to the PCR reads. The table shows hundreds of thousands of distinct CDR3 sequences, with around 11% occurring only once. This clonotype appeared many times. Per germline, CDR1 MNHEY and CDR2 SMNVEV (reference sequence). V was pared by 4 bases and J by 10 bases, with 8 bases of the junction left unmatched. The CDR3 consists of 14 residues. The sequencing used PBMCs from the stem cell graft donor, collected from the stem cell graft. The TCR was taken from a human donor who donated a stem cell graft to a child with acute lymphoblastic leukemia. The genes are TRBV27 and TRBJ1-1, with 11 positions matching TRBD1. The CDR3 loop reads CASSSWTGGWLAFF. The CDR3 DNA reads TGTGCCAGCAGTTCTTGGACAGGGGGCTGGCTAGCTTTCTTT.